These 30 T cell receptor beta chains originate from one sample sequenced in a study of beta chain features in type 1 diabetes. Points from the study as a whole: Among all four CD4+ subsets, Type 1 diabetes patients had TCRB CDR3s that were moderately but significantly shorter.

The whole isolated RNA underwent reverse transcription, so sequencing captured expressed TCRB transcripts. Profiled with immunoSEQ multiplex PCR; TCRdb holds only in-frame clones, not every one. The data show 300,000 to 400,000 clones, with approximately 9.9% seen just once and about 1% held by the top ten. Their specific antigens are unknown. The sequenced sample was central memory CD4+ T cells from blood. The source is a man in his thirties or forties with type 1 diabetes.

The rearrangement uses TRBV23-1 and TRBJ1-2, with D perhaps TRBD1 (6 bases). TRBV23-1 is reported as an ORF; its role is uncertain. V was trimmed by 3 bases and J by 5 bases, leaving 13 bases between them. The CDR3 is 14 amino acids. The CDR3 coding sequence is TGCGCCAGCAGTCAGCAAAGGGGGGTGTATGGCTACACCTTC. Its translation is CASSQQRGVYGYTF.

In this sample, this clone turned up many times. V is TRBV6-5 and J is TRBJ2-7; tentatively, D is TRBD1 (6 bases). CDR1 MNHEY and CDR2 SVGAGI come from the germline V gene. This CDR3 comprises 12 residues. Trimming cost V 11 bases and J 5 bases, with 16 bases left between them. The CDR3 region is CAAYADRHEQYF. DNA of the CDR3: TGTGCCGCCTACGCGGACAGACACGAGCAGTACTTC.

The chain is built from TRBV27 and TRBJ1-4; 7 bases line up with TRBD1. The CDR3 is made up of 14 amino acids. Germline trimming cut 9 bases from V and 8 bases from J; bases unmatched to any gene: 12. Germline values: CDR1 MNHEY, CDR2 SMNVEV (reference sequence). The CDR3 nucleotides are TGTGCCAGTTCCGACAGGGAATGGGGGGAAAAACTGTTTTTT. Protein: CASSDREWGEKLFF.

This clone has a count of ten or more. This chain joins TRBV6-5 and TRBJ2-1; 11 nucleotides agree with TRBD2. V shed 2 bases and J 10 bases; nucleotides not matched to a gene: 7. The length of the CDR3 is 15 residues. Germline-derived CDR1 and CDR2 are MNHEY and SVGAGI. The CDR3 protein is CASSYMLAGGLEQFF. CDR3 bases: TGTGCCAGCAGTTACATGCTAGCGGGGGGTTTGGAGCAGTTCTTC.

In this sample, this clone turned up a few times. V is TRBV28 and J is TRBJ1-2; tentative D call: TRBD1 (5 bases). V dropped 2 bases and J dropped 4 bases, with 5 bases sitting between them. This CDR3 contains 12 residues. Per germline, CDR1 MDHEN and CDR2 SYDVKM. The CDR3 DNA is TGTGCCAGCAGTTTACAGGGCTATGGCTACACCTTC. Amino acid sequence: CASSLQGYGYTF.

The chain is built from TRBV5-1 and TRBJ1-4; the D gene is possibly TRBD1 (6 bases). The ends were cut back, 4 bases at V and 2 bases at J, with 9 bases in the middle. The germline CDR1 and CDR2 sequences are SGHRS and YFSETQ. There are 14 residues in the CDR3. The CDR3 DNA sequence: TGCGCCAGCAGCCTCCAGGGGACTAATGAAAAACTGTTTTTT. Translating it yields CASSLQGTNEKLFF.

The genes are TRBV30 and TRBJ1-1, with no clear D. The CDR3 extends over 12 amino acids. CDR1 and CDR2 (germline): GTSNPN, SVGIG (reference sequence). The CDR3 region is CTLREFGTEAFF. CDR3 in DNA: TGTACTTTAAGGGAATTCGGCACTGAAGCTTTCTTT.

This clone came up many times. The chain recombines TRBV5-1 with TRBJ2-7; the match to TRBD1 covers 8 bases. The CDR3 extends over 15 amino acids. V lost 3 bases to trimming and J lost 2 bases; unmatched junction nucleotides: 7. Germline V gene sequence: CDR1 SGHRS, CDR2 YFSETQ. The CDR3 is CASSSVQGAPYEQYF. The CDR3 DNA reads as TGCGCCAGCAGCTCTGTTCAGGGGGCCCCCTACGAGCAGTACTTC.

The CDR3 DNA reads TGTGCCAGCTCACCATATTTGCGGGATACGGGACAGGGAGTGGATACGCAGTATTTT. It codes for CASSPYLRDTGQGVDTQYF. The chain joins TRBV18 to TRBJ2-3, with TRBD1 matching 9 bases. J gave up 6 bases and V 2 bases, and 18 bases lay outside the gene matches. CDR3 length equals 19 residues. Germline-derived CDR1 and CDR2 are KGHSH and LQKENI. The complete variable domain, with remaining parts taken from reference TRBV18 and TRBJ2-3, reads NAGVMQNPRHLVRRRGQEARLRCSPMKGHSHVYWYRQLPEEGLKFMVYLQKENIIDESGMPKERFSAEFPKEGPSILRIQQVVRGDSAAYFCASSPYLRDTGQGVDTQYFGPGTRLTVL.

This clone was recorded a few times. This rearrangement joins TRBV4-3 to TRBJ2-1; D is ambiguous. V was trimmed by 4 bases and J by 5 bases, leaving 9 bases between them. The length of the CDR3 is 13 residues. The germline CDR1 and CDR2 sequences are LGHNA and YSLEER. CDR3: CASSRHRNNEQFF. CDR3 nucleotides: TGCGCCAGCAGCCGTCACCGTAACAATGAGCAGTTCTTC.

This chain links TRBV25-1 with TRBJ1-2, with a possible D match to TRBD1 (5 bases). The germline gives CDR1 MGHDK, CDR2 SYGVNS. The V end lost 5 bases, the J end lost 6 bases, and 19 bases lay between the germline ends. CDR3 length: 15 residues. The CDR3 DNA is TGTGCCAGCAGTCCCTCCGGGACGAAATTTGATGGCTACACCTTC. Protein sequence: CASSPSGTKFDGYTF.

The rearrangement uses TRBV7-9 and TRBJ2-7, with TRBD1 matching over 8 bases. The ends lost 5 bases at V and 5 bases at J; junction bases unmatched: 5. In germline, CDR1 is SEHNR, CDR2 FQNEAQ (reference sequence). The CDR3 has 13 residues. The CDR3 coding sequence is TGTGCCAGCAGCCTCGGACAGGGCCACGAGCAGTACTTC. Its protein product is CASSLGQGHEQYF.

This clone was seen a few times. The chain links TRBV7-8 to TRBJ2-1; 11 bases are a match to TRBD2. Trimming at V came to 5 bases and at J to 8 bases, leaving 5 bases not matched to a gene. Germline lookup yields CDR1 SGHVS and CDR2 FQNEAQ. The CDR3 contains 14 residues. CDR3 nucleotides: TGTGCCAGCAGCCCTCAACTAGCGGGGGATGAGCAGTTCTTC. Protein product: CASSPQLAGDEQFF.

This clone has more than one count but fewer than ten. The CDR3 loop is CASSSYLSTDTQYF. DNA for the CDR3: TGTGCCAGCAGCTCCTATCTTAGCACAGATACGCAGTATTTT. J is TRBJ2-3 and V is TRBV7-2, with unresolved D. CDR1 and CDR2 (germline): SGHTA, FQGNSA. Trimming shortened V by 4 bases and J by 0 bases, and 8 bases separated the two germline ends. This CDR3 is 14 amino acids long.

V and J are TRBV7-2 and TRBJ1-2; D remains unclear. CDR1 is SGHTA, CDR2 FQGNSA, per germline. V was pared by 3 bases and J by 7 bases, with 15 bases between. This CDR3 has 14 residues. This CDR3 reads CASSFDVVAGGYTF. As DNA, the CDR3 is TGTGCCAGCAGCTTCGACGTAGTAGCGGGTGGCTACACCTTC.

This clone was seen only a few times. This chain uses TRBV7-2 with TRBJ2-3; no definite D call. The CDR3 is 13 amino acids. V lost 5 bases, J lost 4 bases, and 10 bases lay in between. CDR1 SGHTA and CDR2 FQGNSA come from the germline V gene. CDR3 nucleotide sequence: TGTGCCAGCAGCACTGCGCTTTCAGATACGCAGTATTTT. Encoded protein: CASSTALSDTQYF. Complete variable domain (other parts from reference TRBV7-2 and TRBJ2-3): GAGVSQSPSNKVTEKGKDVELRCDPISGHTALYWYRQSLGQGLEFLIYFQGNSAPDKSGLPSDRFSAERTGGSVSTLTIQRTQQEDSAVYLCASSTALSDTQYFGPGTRLTVL.

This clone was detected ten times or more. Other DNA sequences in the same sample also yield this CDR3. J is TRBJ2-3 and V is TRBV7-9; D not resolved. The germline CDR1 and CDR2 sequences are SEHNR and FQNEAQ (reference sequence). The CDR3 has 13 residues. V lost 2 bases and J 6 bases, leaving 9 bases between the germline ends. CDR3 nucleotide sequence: TGTGCCAGCAGCTTAACGGTTGGGGATACGCAGTATTTT. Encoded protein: CASSLTVGDTQYF.

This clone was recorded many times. This CDR3 reads CASSGQLNTIYF. CDR3 nucleotide sequence: TGTGCCAGCAGCGGACAGTTAAACACCATATATTTT. The chain employs TRBV28 and TRBJ1-3; D perhaps matches TRBD1 (6 bases). This CDR3 spans 12 amino acids. V was trimmed by 6 bases and J by 6 bases, leaving 9 bases between them. Germline-derived CDR1 and CDR2 are MDHEN and SYDVKM.

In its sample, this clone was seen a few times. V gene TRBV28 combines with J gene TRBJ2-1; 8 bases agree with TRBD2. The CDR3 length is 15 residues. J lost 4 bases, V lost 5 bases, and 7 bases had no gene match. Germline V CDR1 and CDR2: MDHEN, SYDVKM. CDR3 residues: CASSATSGLYNEQFF. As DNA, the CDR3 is TGTGCCAGCAGTGCTACTAGCGGCTTATACAATGAGCAGTTCTTC.

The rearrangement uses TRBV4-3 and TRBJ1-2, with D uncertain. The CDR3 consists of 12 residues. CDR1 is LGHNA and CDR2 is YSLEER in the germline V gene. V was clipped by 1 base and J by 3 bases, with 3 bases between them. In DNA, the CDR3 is TGCGCCAGCAGCCAAGCCGACTATGGCTACACCTTC. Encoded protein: CASSQADYGYTF.

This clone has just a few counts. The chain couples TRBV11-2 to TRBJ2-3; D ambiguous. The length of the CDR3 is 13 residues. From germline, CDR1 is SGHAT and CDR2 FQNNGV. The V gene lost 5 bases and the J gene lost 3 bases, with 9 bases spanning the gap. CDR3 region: CASSRTTTDTQYF. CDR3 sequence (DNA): TGTGCCAGCAGCCGAACAACGACAGATACGCAGTATTTT.

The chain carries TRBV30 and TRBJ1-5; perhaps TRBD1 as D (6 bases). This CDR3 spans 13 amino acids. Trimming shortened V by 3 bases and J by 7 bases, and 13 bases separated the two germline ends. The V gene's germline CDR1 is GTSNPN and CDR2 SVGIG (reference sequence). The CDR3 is CAWSWEGGQPQHF. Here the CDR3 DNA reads TGTGCCTGGAGCTGGGAGGGGGGGCAGCCCCAGCATTTT.

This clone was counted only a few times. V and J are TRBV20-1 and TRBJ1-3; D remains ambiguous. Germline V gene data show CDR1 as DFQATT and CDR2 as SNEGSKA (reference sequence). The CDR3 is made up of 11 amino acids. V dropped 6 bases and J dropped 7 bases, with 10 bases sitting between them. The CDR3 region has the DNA TGCAGTGCCATCGAGAGGAACACCATATATTTT. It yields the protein CSAIERNTIYF.

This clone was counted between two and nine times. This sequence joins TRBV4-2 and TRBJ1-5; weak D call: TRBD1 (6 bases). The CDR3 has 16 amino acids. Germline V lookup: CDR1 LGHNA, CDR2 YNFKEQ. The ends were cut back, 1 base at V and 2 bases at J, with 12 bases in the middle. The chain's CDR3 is CASSQGEDRGNQPQHF. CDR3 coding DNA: TGTGCCAGCAGCCAAGGGGAGGACAGAGGCAATCAGCCCCAGCATTTT.

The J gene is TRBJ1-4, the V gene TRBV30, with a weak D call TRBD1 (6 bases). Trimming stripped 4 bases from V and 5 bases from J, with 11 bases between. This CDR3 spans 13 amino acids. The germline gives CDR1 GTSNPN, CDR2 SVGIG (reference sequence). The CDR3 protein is CAWTRTANEKLFF. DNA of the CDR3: TGTGCCTGGACCAGGACAGCAAATGAAAAACTGTTTTTT.

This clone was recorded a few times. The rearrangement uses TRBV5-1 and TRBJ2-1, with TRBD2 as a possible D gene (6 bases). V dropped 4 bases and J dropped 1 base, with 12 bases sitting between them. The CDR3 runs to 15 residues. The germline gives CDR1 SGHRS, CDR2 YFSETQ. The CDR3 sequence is CASSLSGSSYNEQFF. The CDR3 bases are TGCGCCAGCAGCCTTAGCGGATCGTCCTACAATGAGCAGTTCTTC.

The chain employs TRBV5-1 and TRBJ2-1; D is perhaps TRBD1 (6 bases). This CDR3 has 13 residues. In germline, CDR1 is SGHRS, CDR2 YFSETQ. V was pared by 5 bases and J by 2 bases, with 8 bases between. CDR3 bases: TGCGCCAGCAGTAGGGACACCTACAATGAGCAGTTCTTC. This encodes CASSRDTYNEQFF.

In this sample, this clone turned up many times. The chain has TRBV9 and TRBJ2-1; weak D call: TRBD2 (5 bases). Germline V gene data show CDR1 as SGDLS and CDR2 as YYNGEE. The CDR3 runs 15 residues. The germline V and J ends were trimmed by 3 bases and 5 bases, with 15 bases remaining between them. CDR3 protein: CASSAEGSFDNEQFF. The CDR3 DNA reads TGTGCCAGCAGCGCAGAGGGTAGTTTTGACAATGAGCAGTTCTTC.

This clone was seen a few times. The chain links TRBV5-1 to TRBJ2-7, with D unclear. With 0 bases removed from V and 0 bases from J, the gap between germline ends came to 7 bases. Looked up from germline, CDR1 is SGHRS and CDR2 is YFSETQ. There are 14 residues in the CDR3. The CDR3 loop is CASSLAPSSYEQYF. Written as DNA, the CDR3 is TGCGCCAGCAGCTTGGCCCCCAGCTCCTACGAGCAGTACTTC.

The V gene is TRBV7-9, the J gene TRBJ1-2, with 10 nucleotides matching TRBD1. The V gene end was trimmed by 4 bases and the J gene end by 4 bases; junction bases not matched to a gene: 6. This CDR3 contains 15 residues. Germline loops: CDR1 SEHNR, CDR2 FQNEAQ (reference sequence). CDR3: CASSSDRGLGYGYTF. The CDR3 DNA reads TGTGCCAGCAGCTCCGACAGGGGGCTGGGCTATGGCTACACCTTC.